Following are 20 T cell receptor beta chains from one sample sequenced in a study of blood T cell repertoires in COVID-19. The assay was immunoSEQ multiplex PCR, and TCRdb's table has in-frame clones only and misses some. The profile shows approximately 210,000 clones, roughly 78% of them singletons. The source material was peripheral blood. These receptors came from a woman aged 40 to 55 with acute or convalescent COVID-19.

The chain links TRBV2 to TRBJ2-1, with 13 bases matching TRBD2. V trimming: 4 bases; J trimming: 2 bases; junction bases outside the gene matches: 11. Germline CDR1 and CDR2: SNHLY and FYNNEI. This CDR3 has 19 amino acids. The CDR3 reads CASSGSRLAGGEAYNEQFF. CDR3 bases: TGTGCCAGCAGTGGGTCGAGACTAGCGGGAGGTGAGGCCTACAATGAGCAGTTCTTC.

The CDR3 DNA reads as TGCGCCAGCAGTCCAAGCCAGGGGGCTAGGGGCTACACCTTC. It codes for CASSPSQGARGYTF. The gene calls are TRBV5-1 and TRBJ1-2, with TRBD1 matching over 8 bases. The V and J ends lost 5 bases and 8 bases, in that order; junction bases with no gene match: 11. Germline CDR1 and CDR2: SGHRS and YFSETQ. This CDR3 region has 14 residues.

This chain links TRBV4-1 with TRBJ1-1; D might be TRBD1 (5 bases). CDR1 MGHRA and CDR2 YSYEKL come from the germline V gene. Trimming shortened V by 2 bases and J by 1 base, and 20 bases separated the two germline ends. The CDR3 contains 18 residues. The CDR3 region is CASSQFIFPLDRNTEAFF. CDR3 DNA: TGCGCCAGCAGCCAATTTATCTTCCCTCTTGACAGGAACACTGAAGCTTTCTTT.

The genes are TRBV6-2 or TRBV6-3 and TRBJ2-2, with TRBD2 matching over 9 bases. Germline CDR1 MNHEY, CDR2 SVGEGT. The CDR3 length is 15 residues. The junction had 5 bases not matched to a gene; V was cut back by 2 bases and J by 7 bases. In DNA, the CDR3 is TGTGCCAGCAGTTACATGGGACTAGCCGTCGGGGAGCTGTTTTTT. It is translated as CASSYMGLAVGELFF.

The chain uses TRBV19 and TRBJ1-2; D is uncertain. This CDR3 region has 13 residues. The germline V gene has CDR1 LNHDA and CDR2 SQIVND (reference sequence). The ends were cut back, 7 bases at V and 1 base at J, with 10 bases in the middle. CDR3 DNA: TGTGCCAGTATGAGGAGAGTTAACTATGGCTACACCTTC. Translation: CASMRRVNYGYTF.

This chain joins TRBV19 and TRBJ2-3; 8 bases are a match to TRBD2. The CDR3 consists of 16 residues. The germline V gene encodes CDR1 LNHDA and CDR2 SQIVND (reference sequence). Unmatched junction bases numbered 12, after V lost 6 bases and J lost 4 bases. The chain's CDR3 is CASRRGTGGPADTQYF. DNA for the CDR3: TGTGCCAGTAGGAGGGGTACGGGAGGGCCGGCAGATACGCAGTATTTT.

This clone was seen a single time. The CDR3 DNA is TGTGCCAGCAGCCTTCTCGGGACAGGGGTTGGCTACACCTTC. The encoded protein is CASSLLGTGVGYTF. The chain is built from TRBV3-1 (or the pseudogene TRBV3-2) and TRBJ1-2, with 10 positions matching TRBD1. V dropped 4 bases and J dropped 7; count of bases not matched to a gene: 6. Germline CDR1 and CDR2: LGHDT and YNNKEL (reference sequence). The CDR3 is 14 amino acids.

The chain uses TRBV24-1 and TRBJ2-1; 7 bases are a match to TRBD1. J gave up 3 bases and V 0 bases, and 4 bases lay outside the gene matches. This CDR3 spans 16 amino acids. Germline V CDR1 and CDR2: KGHDR, SFDVKD. The CDR3 nucleotides read TGTGCCACCAGTGATTTGGCGTCAGGGGGCTACAATGAGCAGTTCTTC. Amino acids: CATSDLASGGYNEQFF.

This clone was observed a single time. The rearrangement uses TRBV2 and TRBJ1-3; no reliable D call. The CDR3 extends over 13 amino acids. V was shortened by 6 bases and J by 2 bases, with 8 bases between the two germline ends. The germline CDR1 and CDR2 sequences are SNHLY and FYNNEI. CDR3 residues: CASSQEAGNTIYF. The CDR3 DNA reads TGTGCCAGCAGCCAGGAGGCTGGAAACACCATATATTTT.

This chain uses TRBV18 with TRBJ2-1; 9 bases fit TRBD1. The germline V gene has CDR1 KGHSH and CDR2 LQKENI. V shed 9 bases, J shed 4 bases, and the junction held 7 bases outside the gene matches. The CDR3 has 14 residues. The CDR3 loop is CASTGTGSYNEQFF. The CDR3 region has the DNA TGTGCCAGTACCGGGACAGGGAGTTACAATGAGCAGTTCTTC.

The chain joins TRBV6-5 to TRBJ1-2, with D perhaps TRBD1 (5 bases). Per germline, CDR1 MNHEY and CDR2 SVGAGI. The CDR3 sequence is 14 residues long. Trimming removed 5 bases from V and 5 bases from J, with 15 bases in between. The CDR3 DNA sequence: TGTGCCAGCAGTCCCTGGGGGGGGGATTATGGCTACACCTTC. Its translation is CASSPWGGDYGYTF.

The chain uses TRBV14 and TRBJ2-1, with 14 bases that match TRBD2. The J segment lost 4 bases and the V segment lost 2 bases, leaving 10 bases of the junction unmatched. This CDR3 comprises 19 residues. Germline V gene sequence: CDR1 SGHDN, CDR2 FVKESK. The CDR3 protein is CASSQFGTSGGLVYNEQFF. CDR3 sequence (DNA): TGTGCCAGCAGCCAATTCGGGACTAGCGGGGGTTTAGTTTACAATGAGCAGTTCTTC.

The V gene is TRBV29-1, the J gene TRBJ2-5, with a tentative D call TRBD2 (5 bases). CDR1 is SQVTM, CDR2 ANQGSEA, per germline. This CDR3 is built from 13 residues. V lost 4 bases to trimming and J lost 4 bases, with 13 bases between them. The CDR3 region is CSVVVRAGETQYF. Here the CDR3 DNA reads TGCAGCGTTGTGGTGAGGGCAGGAGAGACCCAGTACTTC.

This clone was found a few times. The CDR3 loop reads CASSLLQTGELFF. The DNA for the CDR3 is TGTGCCAGCAGCTTACTTCAGACCGGGGAGCTGTTTTTT. The chain couples TRBV7-2 to TRBJ2-2, with D hard to call. V dropped 2 bases and J dropped 5 bases, with 6 bases sitting between them. The CDR3 sequence is 13 residues long. Germline-derived CDR1 and CDR2 are SGHTA and FQGNSA.

J is TRBJ1-1 and V is TRBV9; TRBD1 might be the D (6 bases). The V and J ends lost 0 bases and 6 bases respectively, with 18 bases between them. Germline V gives CDR1 SGDLS, CDR2 YYNGEE. This CDR3 has 16 residues. DNA for the CDR3: TGTGCCAGCAGCGTAGGGCGTGGTGGGGGCCGTTCTGAAGCTTTCTTT. Its protein is CASSVGRGGGRSEAFF.

The chain couples TRBV2 to TRBJ1-1, with 9 bases matching TRBD1. The CDR3 totals 15 residues. Trimming at V came to 4 bases and at J to 1 base, leaving 4 bases not matched to a gene. Germline CDR1 and CDR2: SNHLY and FYNNEI. CDR3 nucleotide sequence: TGTGCCAGCAGTGGGACAGGGGCCAAGAACACTGAAGCTTTCTTT. Translating it yields CASSGTGAKNTEAFF.

In DNA, the CDR3 is TGTGCTAGTGGTATAGGACAGGGGACTCTCTCTGGAAACACCATATATTTT. Translation gives CASGIGQGTLSGNTIYF. This chain connects TRBV12-5 to TRBJ1-3; the match to TRBD1 covers 9 bases. CDR1 and CDR2 from the germline V gene are LGHNT and FRNRAP. The CDR3 consists of 17 residues. V dropped 5 bases and J dropped 0; count of bases not matched to a gene: 8.

The chain carries TRBV4-1 and TRBJ2-7; D is ambiguous. The CDR3 covers 13 residues. Germline values: CDR1 MGHRA, CDR2 YSYEKL. Deletions cut 0 bases from V and 7 bases from J, with 10 bases between. In DNA form, the CDR3 reads TGCGCCAGCAGCCAAGATAAACTCGGGGAGCAGTACTTC. The encoded protein is CASSQDKLGEQYF.

The chain joins TRBV7-9 to TRBJ2-1; D remains unclear. Looked up from germline, CDR1 is SEHNR and CDR2 is FQNEAQ (reference sequence). The CDR3 loop spans 13 amino acids. Trimming pared 8 bases from V and 4 bases from J, leaving 12 bases between. CDR3 bases: TGTGCCAGCCCGAGACTGTCGTACAATGAGCAGTTCTTC. This codes for CASPRLSYNEQFF.

The chain combines TRBV30 with TRBJ1-5; 8 bases fit TRBD1. Losses at the gene ends were 2 bases for V and 4 bases for J; bases not matched to a gene: 7. CDR1 and CDR2 from the germline V gene are GTSNPN and SVGIG (reference sequence). CDR3 length equals 15 residues. In nucleotides, the CDR3 is TGTGCCTGGAGTCTTGACAGGGGAGGGAATCAGCCCCAGCATTTT. It encodes CAWSLDRGGNQPQHF.